The clone carrying this T cell receptor beta chain was seen just once. What it binds is unknown. The source of the sample is a study of lymphopenia after photon versus proton radiotherapy. Overall study results and limits: Authors raise, but do not show, better survival with proton therapy. A bigger post-nadir fall in TCR diversity correlated inversely with survival time in deceased patients. Under photons, naive T cells and diversity fell while effector/memory populations rose.

The CDR3 consists of 15 residues. CDR1 is KGHSH and CDR2 is LQKENI in the germline V gene. The V and J ends lost 6 bases and 6 bases, in that order; junction bases with no gene match: 6. Sequencing was performed with immunoSEQ multiplex PCR; in TCRdb, only in-frame clones are kept and a portion is missing. This sample has around 59,000 clones; approximately 84% occur once, and the top ten carry around 2.2%. The TCR originated in a man in his 60s with pancreatic cancer. The starting material was peripheral blood, obtained from a patient treated with proton-based radiotherapy. The chain has TRBV18 and TRBJ2-3; 13 bases match TRBD2. The CDR3 sequence is CASSHKGLAGDTQYF. In DNA form, the CDR3 reads TGTGCCAGCTCCCATAAGGGACTAGCGGGGGATACGCAGTATTTT.